Sequencing of this TCR beta chain was carried out in a study of tumor-infiltrating lymphocytes in primary liver carcinoma. TCR beta cDNA was prepared out of around 460 ng total RNA by means of a constant-region primer. Amplification in three nested multiplex PCR rounds with slightly modified ARM-PCR gave rise to TCR beta libraries. Forward primers for TRBV1-TRBV30 and a C-beta reverse primer served the first two PCR rounds, at approximately 10 cycles each. From the multiplex PCR reads, TCRdb called clonotypes with MiXCR, one entry per CDR3 protein. The sample lists approximately 190,000 distinct CDR3 sequences, 85% occurring once. As regards this clonotype: Antigen unknown.

General study findings and limits: For tumor-adjacent and tumor-blood pairs, overlap was less than that seen for tumor region pairs.

Unsorted bulk tissue, about 20-32 mg of it, served as the source for co-extraction of RNA and DNA. The germline V gene has CDR1 SGHNT and CDR2 YYREEE (reference sequence). Trimming cost V 0 bases and J 10 bases; bases outside gene matches: 9. There are 14 residues in the CDR3. The source is a man aged 35 to 55 with primary liver carcinoma and hepatitis B virus infection. The V and J genes are TRBV5-4 and TRBJ2-5; 7 nucleotides match TRBD1. The sample taken for sequencing was tumor tissue from primary liver carcinoma. For the CDR3, the DNA is TGTGCCAGCAGCTTGGTGACAGGGAAAGTGAGCCAGTACTTC. Protein: CASSLVTGKVSQYF.